Described below is a single T cell receptor beta chain sequence and its context. Its matching antigen is unknown. This sample was taken from a study of identical twins. Points from the study as a whole: Conclusions leaned on cross-sectional statistical analysis and did not track the same donors over time.

A template switching step contributed a universal primer site, while unique molecular identifiers were present in the cDNA. TCRdb reprocessed the 5' RACE reads via MiXCR and lists one record per CDR3 protein. The sample has 600,000 to 700,000 distinct CDR3 sequences; approximately 22% are singletons. These sequences were also reported in another study, on T cells expressing NK-cell markers. That paper states: The study sequenced eight donors, seven HCMV-seropositive and one seronegative.

The specimen was PBMCs. The TCR comes from a woman aged 18-29 years in good health.

Here the CDR3 reads CASSLVEGNTIYF. Written as DNA, the CDR3 is TGTGCCAGCAGTTTAGTGGAGGGAAACACCATATATTTT. This chain joins TRBV12-3 or TRBV12-4 and TRBJ1-3; D is unresolved. This CDR3 has 13 amino acids. Trimming left V 1 base short and J 4 bases short, with 5 bases between.